This note documents a single TCR beta chain sequence. Its antigen remains unknown. Following culture for roughly 10 days, CD4+ T cells were isolated. The source of the sample is a study of vaccination effects on CD4 cells after COVID-19. As for the study in general: ViraFEST expansion of antigen-specific CD4+ T cells with viral peptide pools preceded sequencing. Everyone in the study got two shots of either the BNT162b2 or mRNA-1273 vaccine. The study sampled two convalescent patients 16 days and one week before vaccination.

The table came from immunoSEQ multiplex PCR; TCRdb's copy has only in-frame clones and leaves some out. Here the sample spans 45,000 to 60,000 clones, 75% to 80% being singletons. V lost 6 bases and J lost 1; bases outside the gene matches: 3. Germline V gives CDR1 LNHDA, CDR2 SQIVND (reference sequence). There are 15 residues in the CDR3. The specimen comprised CD4+ T cells from PBMCs cultured without peptide, sampled before COVID-19 vaccination. This TCR came from a human donor who had a prior SARS-CoV-2 infection. The gene calls are TRBV19 and TRBJ2-2, with TRBD2 matching over 9 bases. CDR3 in amino acids: CASRLAGRNTGELFF. The CDR3 DNA is TGTGCCAGTAGACTAGCGGGTAGGAACACCGGGGAGCTGTTTTTT.